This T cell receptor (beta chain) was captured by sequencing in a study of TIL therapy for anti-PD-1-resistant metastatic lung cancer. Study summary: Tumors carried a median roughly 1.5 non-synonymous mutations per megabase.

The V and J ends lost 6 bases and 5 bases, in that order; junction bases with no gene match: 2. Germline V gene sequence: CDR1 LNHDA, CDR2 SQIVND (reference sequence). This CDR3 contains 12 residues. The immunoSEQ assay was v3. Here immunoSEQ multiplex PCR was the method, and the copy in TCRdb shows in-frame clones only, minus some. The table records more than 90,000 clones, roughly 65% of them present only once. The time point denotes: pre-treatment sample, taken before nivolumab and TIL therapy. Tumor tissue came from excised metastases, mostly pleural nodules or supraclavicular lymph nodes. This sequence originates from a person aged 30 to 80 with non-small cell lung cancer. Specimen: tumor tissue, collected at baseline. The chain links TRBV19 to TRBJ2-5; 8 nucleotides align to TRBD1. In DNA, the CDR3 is TGTGCCAGTAGCCCAGGGGGCGAGACCCAGTACTTC. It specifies CASSPGGETQYF.